Listed below are T cell receptor beta chains from one sample, sequenced in a study of T cell repertoires in cytomegalovirus infection. TCRdb re-analysed the reads in MiXCR, keeping a single row per CDR3 protein. The repertoire holds more than 650,000 distinct CDR3 sequences, roughly 35% seen once, with about 2.8% in the top ten. Sequencing input: PBMCs. These receptors came from a human donor in good health (CMV status not recorded). Some clones in this sample may be carry-over from other donors' samples. Both conserved end residues are part of each CDR3. The D gene is left open where the match is weak. Size values are once, few and many counts, or a class for expanded clones, and some rows have none.

few | . | TRBJ2-3 | TRBV10-3 | TGTGCCATCAGTGAGTGGCGACGCGGAGAGAGCACAGATACGCAGTATTTT | CAISEWRRGESTDTQYF
. | . | TRBJ2-3 | TRBV5-1 | TGCGCCAGCAGCTTGATGGGAGGAAGCACAGATACGCAGTATTTT | CASSLMGGSTDTQYF
many | TRBD1 | TRBJ1-2 | TRBV6-2/TRBV6-3 | TGTGCCAGCAGTCCATGGGGACAGAACTATGGCTACACCTTC | CASSPWGQNYGYTF
once | . | TRBJ2-2 | TRBV11-2 | TGTGCCAGCAGCCCTGTGGAAGGTACCGCGGGGGCGGCCGGGGAGCTGTTTTTT | CASSPVEGTAGAAGELFF
. | TRBD2 | TRBJ2-1 | TRBV5-1 | TGCGCCAGCAGCTTGGTTCGCGGGAGCCCCCATGAGCAGTTCTTC | CASSLVRGSPHEQFF
. | TRBD1 | TRBJ1-6 | TRBV28 | TGTGCCAGCAGTTTATGGCCAGGGGGCTCCTATAATTCACCCCTCCCCTTT | CASSLWPGGSYNSPLPF
. | . | TRBJ2-1 | TRBV10-3 | TGTGCCATCAGTGAGTCGGGCCACAACTACAATGAGCAGTTCTTC | CAISESGHNYNEQFF
. | TRBD2 | TRBJ2-3 | TRBV28 | TGTGACAGCAGTCACCCAGAAGCTAGCGGGATCACAGATACGCAGTATTTT | CDSSHPEASGITDTQYF
. | TRBD1 | TRBJ1-5 | TRBV29-1 | TGCAGCGTTGAAACAGGGGTCAATCAGCCCCAGCATTTT | CSVETGVNQPQHF
. | . | TRBJ2-5 | TRBV20-1 | TGCAGTGCTAGAGTCGGGACTTCCCAAGAGACCCAGTACTTC | CSARVGTSQETQYF
. | TRBD2 | TRBJ2-7 | TRBV28 | TGTGACAGCAGTTTAACGACTAGCGGTGATCTCTACGAGCAGTACTTC | CDSSLTTSGDLYEQYF
. | TRBD2 | TRBJ2-7 | TRBV19 | TGTGCCAGTAGTCTGACTAGCGGGAGCGAGCAGTACTTC | CASSLTSGSEQYF
. | . | TRBJ2-7 | TRBV28 | TGTGCCAGCACCGAATACCCCTACGAGCAGTACTTC | CASTEYPYEQYF
. | TRBD2 | TRBJ2-1 | TRBV7-8 | TGTGCCAGCAGCATGGGGGGAGGGGACTACCTTCACAATGAGCAGTTCTTC | CASSMGGGDYLHNEQFF
few | . | TRBJ1-6 | TRBV28 | TGTGCCAGCAACCCCGCAGTGGGGGCGCGTTCACCCCTCCACTTT | CASNPAVGARSPLHF
few | . | TRBJ1-3 | TRBV5-1 | TGCGCCAGCAGCCTAGGACAAGTACGAAACACCATATATTTT | CASSLGQVRNTIYF
. | TRBD2 | TRBJ2-2 | TRBV2 | TGTGCCAGCTCCCTAAAAGGACCAGCGGGGGGGCAGAACACCGGGGAGCTGTTTTTT | CASSLKGPAGGQNTGELFF
. | TRBD1 | TRBJ2-2 | TRBV28 | TGTGCCAGCAGAATAAGACAGGGGGCGCGGACCGGGGAGCTGTTTTTT | CASRIRQGARTGELFF
. | . | TRBJ2-1 | TRBV6-1 | TGTGCCAGCACCGGGACGGTGGGCTATGAGCAGTTCTTC | CASTGTVGYEQFF
. | . | TRBJ1-5 | TRBV19 | TGTGCCAGTAGTGAAAAGGTCTATAGCAATCAGCCCCAGCATTTT | CASSEKVYSNQPQHF
. | . | TRBJ1-1 | TRBV5-1 | TGCGCCAGCAGCTTTGGGGCTACGAGAGGGCAGGGCACTGTAGCTTTCTTT | CASSFGATRGQGTVAFF
. | TRBD1 | TRBJ1-5 | TRBV20-1 | TGCAGTGCTAGAGATAGGGACAGGGGCTTCAATCAGCCCCAGCATTTT | CSARDRDRGFNQPQHF
few | . | TRBJ2-1 | TRBV24-1 | TGTGCCACGAACGGGGGCTCCTACAATGAGCAGTTCTTC | CATNGGSYNEQFF
. | TRBD2 | TRBJ2-1 | TRBV24-1 | TGTGCCACCAGTGATTACGAACCCGGGACTAGCGGGTCTTACAATGAGCAGTTATTC | CATSDYEPGTSGSYNEQLF
. | TRBD2 | TRBJ2-7 | TRBV20-1 | TGCAGTGCTAGAGGGCTAGCGGGGCCCTACGAGCAGTACTTC | CSARGLAGPYEQYF
. | TRBD1 | TRBJ2-3 | TRBV6-6 | TGTGCCAGCAGTCCTTTCAACCCGGACAGGATATGGGATACGCAGTATTTT | CASSPFNPDRIWDTQYF